This T cell receptor beta chain was found in a study of T-cell memory formation after mild COVID-19. The wider study: In these data, TCR clusters were largely donor specific. General observations from the study: Certain responding clones were present in pre-infection memory, suggesting participation of cross-reactive memory. SARS-CoV-2 specificity was not confirmed for second-wave clones peaking on day 37.

CDR3 length equals 15 residues. The J segment lost 7 bases and the V segment lost 0 bases, leaving 4 bases of the junction unmatched. Germline V gene sequence: CDR1 SGHRS, CDR2 YFSETQ. Worth noting for this clonotype: Its antigen is undetermined.

Using constant-segment primers, 5'RACE produced TCR alpha and TCR beta cDNA libraries carrying sample barcodes and UMIs. Each CDR3 protein gets one entry after TCRdb re-called the 5' RACE reads with MiXCR. Among fewer than 250,000 distinct CDR3 sequences, approximately 20% were seen once, and the ten largest hold approximately 2.4%. This chain connects TRBV5-1 to TRBJ1-2, with 12 bases lining up with TRBD1. This receptor was identified in an adult woman who had mild COVID-19 (a few samples of this study predate the infection). Cell type and time point are not known. The sequencing sample was made of PBMCs or a T cell subset sorted from them (not recorded which). The DNA for the CDR3 is TGCGCCAGCAGCTTGGACGGGACAGGGGGCTTTGGCTACACCTTC. Translated, it gives CASSLDGTGGFGYTF.